Following are 14 T cell receptor beta chains from one sample sequenced in a study of T cell repertoires in cytomegalovirus infection. No antigen is known for these receptors. TCRdb redid the calling of the reads with MiXCR, one entry per CDR3 protein. The sample holds 350,000 to 400,000 distinct CDR3 sequences, about 32% seen once. The sequencing here drew on cultured PBMCs, taken from culture after CMV antigen stimulation. These receptors were taken from a human donor in good health (CMV status not recorded). Some clones in this sample may be carry-over from other donors' samples.

Only one count was recorded for this clonotype. J is TRBJ2-7 and V is TRBV12-3 or TRBV12-4; 9 bases align to TRBD1. The CDR3 contains 14 residues. V lost 6 bases and J lost 6; bases outside the gene matches: 9. For the CDR3, the DNA is TGTGCCAGCAGGCCTCAGGAGACAGGGGGCGAGCAGTACTTC. Protein sequence: CASRPQETGGEQYF.

The gene calls are TRBV15 and TRBJ2-1, with TRBD2 matching over 8 bases. V lost 8 bases, J lost 2 bases, and 8 bases stayed unmatched. CDR1 is LNHNV, CDR2 YYDKDF, per germline (reference sequence). The CDR3 covers 15 residues. CDR3 sequence (DNA): TGTGCCACCTCAAACGCGCGGGAGGCCTACAATGAGCAGTTCTTC. It specifies CATSNAREAYNEQFF.

The chain is built from TRBV20-1 and TRBJ1-1, with 8 bases fitting TRBD1. V lost 5 bases, J lost 5 bases, and 7 bases stayed unmatched. CDR1 and CDR2 (germline): DFQATT, SNEGSKA (reference sequence). This CDR3 is 13 amino acids long. As DNA, the CDR3 is TGCAGTGCTTCGACAGGGGCGAAGACTGAAGCTTTCTTT. It specifies CSASTGAKTEAFF.

This clonotype turned up a few times. The rearrangement uses TRBV7-3 and TRBJ2-1; D might be TRBD2 (6 bases). V was pared by 0 bases and J by 1 base, with 10 bases between. The CDR3 extends over 16 amino acids. In germline, CDR1 is SGHTA, CDR2 FQGTGA. The CDR3 DNA sequence: TGTGCCAGCAGCTTAACAGCGGGCGAGTCCTACAATGAGCAGTTCTTC. The encoded protein is CASSLTAGESYNEQFF.

The chain employs TRBV6-6 and TRBJ2-3; D is undetermined. The CDR3 extends over 13 amino acids. Trimming cost V 1 base and J 3 bases, with 5 bases left between them. Germline V gives CDR1 MNHNY, CDR2 SVGAGI (reference sequence). The CDR3 region is CASSYFETDTQYF. CDR3 in DNA: TGTGCCAGCAGTTACTTCGAGACAGATACGCAGTATTTT.

This clonotype was counted only a few times. The rearrangement uses TRBV12-3 or TRBV12-4 and TRBJ2-1, with 8 nucleotides matching TRBD2. The length of the CDR3 is 17 residues. Trimming at V came to 7 bases and at J to 9 bases, leaving 20 bases not matched to a gene. CDR3 residues: CASKPGGEGPRLGEQFF. The CDR3 DNA follows: TGTGCCAGCAAGCCGGGGGGGGAGGGTCCACGTCTCGGTGAGCAGTTCTTC.

This clonotype was seen more than once but under ten times. This rearrangement joins TRBV4-2 to TRBJ1-1; D not certain. Between the trimmed V and J ends, which lost 0 bases and 3 bases, there was a span of 8 bases. Germline lookup yields CDR1 LGHNA and CDR2 YNFKEQ. This CDR3 comprises 14 residues. DNA for the CDR3: TGTGCCAGCAGCCAAGAGGGTAAGGACACTGAAGCTTTCTTT. Translation gives CASSQEGKDTEAFF.

Notes on this clonotype: An end of the junction does not agree with germline; a read error may underlie this. The CDR3 loop reads CASSTLAGGLVGF. The CDR3 region has the DNA TGTGCCAGCAGCACTCTAGCGGGAGGGCTGGTAGGGTTC. The gene calls are TRBV7-2 and TRBJ2-5; 12 nucleotides line up with TRBD2. The CDR3 has 13 amino acids. Germline V lookup: CDR1 SGHTA, CDR2 FQGNSA.

This clonotype was seen repeatedly, ten times or more. CDR3 nucleotide sequence: TGTGCCAGCAGCTTAGCGTGGAGGGTAGGGAACACTGAAGCTTTCTTT. This sequence encodes CASSLAWRVGNTEAFF. The J gene is TRBJ1-1, the V gene TRBV7-2, with D unresolved. Per germline, CDR1 SGHTA and CDR2 FQGNSA. Trimming left V 0 bases short and J 1 base short, with 12 bases between. The CDR3 loop spans 16 amino acids.

The table lists this clonotype with a few counts. The rearrangement links TRBV10-2 to TRBJ1-3; TRBD1 is a possible D gene (5 bases). Deletions cut 5 bases from V and 0 bases from J, with 11 bases between. The CDR3 is 15 amino acids. Germline V lookup: CDR1 WSHSY, CDR2 SAAADI. CDR3 in amino acids: CASSLQASSGNTIYF. CDR3 DNA sequence: TGCGCCAGCAGTTTACAGGCCAGCTCTGGAAACACCATATATTTT.

The chain combines TRBV28 with TRBJ2-3; the match to TRBD1 covers 11 bases. V lost 6 bases to trimming and J lost 6 bases; unmatched junction nucleotides: 8. This CDR3 has 15 amino acids. Germline V CDR1 and CDR2: MDHEN, SYDVKM. The CDR3 here is CASRTGQGAGDTQYF. Written as DNA, the CDR3 is TGTGCCAGCAGAACTGGACAGGGGGCAGGGGATACGCAGTATTTT.

This clonotype turned up a few times. The V call is TRBV7-8, the J call TRBJ2-7; 8 bases agree with TRBD2. The V segment lost 0 bases and the J segment 6 bases; nucleotides outside the gene matches: 7. Germline CDR1 reads SGHVS; CDR2 reads FQNEAQ. The CDR3 has 15 residues. The chain's CDR3 is CASSLARAGGSEQYF. CDR3 in DNA: TGTGCCAGCAGCTTAGCGCGGGCGGGGGGAAGCGAGCAGTACTTC.

There are a few counts of this clonotype. The chain employs TRBV7-9 and TRBJ2-1; TRBD2 matches 8 bases. The J segment lost 7 bases and the V segment lost 8 bases, leaving 13 bases of the junction unmatched. The germline gives CDR1 SEHNR, CDR2 FQNEAQ (reference sequence). CDR3 length equals 15 residues. CDR3 nucleotide sequence: TGTGCCAGCGCCGAGCGGGAGAAGAGCCCGAATGAGCAGTTCTTC. Amino acids: CASAEREKSPNEQFF.

The chain uses TRBV18 and TRBJ2-5; 10 nucleotides align to TRBD1. V shed 2 bases and J 4 bases; nucleotides not matched to a gene: 10. The CDR3 sequence is 17 residues long. Germline CDR1 and CDR2: KGHSH and LQKENI. The CDR3 DNA follows: TGTGCCAGCTCACCAAATTCTCCGGGACAGGGGCTAGAGACCCAGTACTTC. Its translation is CASSPNSPGQGLETQYF.